The 21 T cell receptor beta chains below all came from one sample that was sequenced in a study of early T cells in non-severe SARS-CoV-2 infection (dated by TCRdb to about 2021). Receptors were amplified or captured by 5' RACE. Sequencing relied on a NextSeq 500. In-frame beta chains were kept once TCRdb had trimmed the public reads at Q25 with fastp and called clones with MiXCR. When rows share a CDR3 protein, they turn into one entry using the most common DNA and genes. The sample yields 15,000 to 25,000 distinct CDR3 sequences; about 4% were counted once. In total, the top ten clones hold 7.2% of the sample. Sequences were obtained from whole blood. Every receptor here comes from an adult who was a healthcare worker with PCR-confirmed SARS-CoV-2 infection or an uninfected control (not recorded which).

This clonotype is classed as medium-sized. V and J are TRBV21-1 and TRBJ2-3; the table calls TRBD1, which could not be checked here. TRBV21-1 is assigned pseudogene status. This CDR3 region has 16 residues. The CDR3 region is CASSKAQGRGTDTQYF. The CDR3 DNA is TGTGCCAGCAGCAAGGCACAGGGAAGGGGAACAGATACGCAGTATTTT.

This clonotype showed up many times. This sequence joins TRBV5-1 and TRBJ2-3; D call uncertain. The CDR3 is 15 amino acids. The ends were cut back, 0 bases at V and 2 bases at J, with 10 bases in the middle. The V gene's germline CDR1 is SGHRS and CDR2 YFSETQ. For the CDR3, the DNA is TGCGCCAGCAGCTTGGCAGGCAGAAACACAGATACGCAGTATTTT. Translation gives CASSLAGRNTDTQYF.

This clonotype occurred many times. In nucleotides, the CDR3 is TGTGCCAGCAGCTTGGGACAGGGTTTGACGGGCAATCAGCCCCAGCATTTT. This translates into CASSLGQGLTGNQPQHF. The V gene is TRBV7-9, the J gene TRBJ1-5; 9 nucleotides align to TRBD1. The CDR3 spans 17 residues. The ends lost 3 bases at V and 2 bases at J; junction bases unmatched: 8. Germline-derived CDR1 and CDR2 are SEHNR and FQNEAQ (reference sequence).

This clonotype was observed at least ten times. This sequence joins TRBV20-1 and TRBJ2-7; 11 bases are shared with TRBD2. In germline, CDR1 is DFQATT, CDR2 SNEGSKA (reference sequence). CDR3 length: 17 residues. V gave up 4 bases and J gave up 3 bases; unmatched junction bases: 14. The CDR3 protein is CSATLKPRLAGYYEQYF. Written as DNA, the CDR3 is TGCAGTGCTACTTTAAAACCTCGACTAGCGGGGTACTACGAGCAGTACTTC.

This clonotype was recorded at least ten times. V and J are TRBV12-5 and TRBJ1-3; D uncertain. V dropped 4 bases and J dropped 0 bases, with 19 bases sitting between them. This CDR3 comprises 18 residues. Germline CDR1 is LGHNT and CDR2 is FRNRAP. The CDR3 bases are TGTGCTAGTGGTTCCTCCGCCGGAAGCGGCCTCTCTGGAAACACCATATATTTT. Its translation: CASGSSAGSGLSGNTIYF. Filled out from reference TRBV12-5 and TRBJ1-3, the complete variable domain reads DARVTQTPRHKVTEMGQEVTMRCQPILGHNTVFWYRQTMMQGLELLAYFRNRAPLDDSGMPKDRFSAEMPDATLATLKIQPSEPRDSAVYFCASGSSAGSGLSGNTIYFGEGSWLTVV.

By sample share, this clonotype is medium-sized. The chain carries TRBV7-9 and TRBJ2-3; D not certain. Trimming cost V 1 base and J 5 bases, with 1 base left between them. Per germline, CDR1 SEHNR and CDR2 FQNEAQ (reference sequence). This CDR3 is built from 11 residues. The CDR3 sequence is CASSLEDTQYF. DNA of the CDR3: TGTGCCAGCAGCTTAGAAGATACGCAGTATTTT.

This clonotype has at least ten counts. The genes are TRBV7-2 and TRBJ1-4; possible D gene TRBD1, 5 bases. V was pared by 5 bases and J by 8 bases, with 12 bases between. Per germline, CDR1 SGHTA and CDR2 FQGNSA. The CDR3 length is 13 residues. DNA of the CDR3: TGTGCCAGCAGCCTGGGGGACGGCGAAAAACTGTTTTTT. The encoded protein is CASSLGDGEKLFF. Full variable domain (remainder filled in from reference TRBV7-2 and TRBJ1-4): GAGVSQSPSNKVTEKGKDVELRCDPISGHTALYWYRQSLGQGLEFLIYFQGNSAPDKSGLPSDRFSAERTGGSVSTLTIQRTQQEDSAVYLCASSLGDGEKLFFGSGTQLSVL.

By proportion, this clonotype is medium-sized. The chain has TRBV20-1 and TRBJ2-5; D possibly matches TRBD1 or TRBD2 (5 bases each). CDR1 is DFQATT, CDR2 SNEGSKA, per germline (reference sequence). Trimming took off 8 bases at V and 3 bases at J, with 10 bases between the two ends. The CDR3 totals 11 residues. Here the CDR3 DNA reads TGCAGTCTGGGGGAGAAAGAGACCCAGTACTTC. Its protein is CSLGEKETQYF.

This clonotype has ten or more counts. The chain recombines TRBV19 with TRBJ2-7; 7 bases align to TRBD1. The CDR3 is made up of 16 amino acids. CDR1 LNHDA and CDR2 SQIVND come from the germline V gene (reference sequence). V trimming: 4 bases; J trimming: 2 bases; junction bases outside the gene matches: 11. The CDR3 is CASSRPDRAEPYEQYF. CDR3 in DNA: TGTGCCAGTAGTAGACCCGACAGGGCAGAACCCTACGAGCAGTACTTC.

This clonotype has ten or more counts. The chain couples TRBV15 to TRBJ2-1, with a tentative D call TRBD2 (6 bases). CDR3 length: 13 amino acids. Germline V gene lookup returns CDR1 LNHNV and CDR2 YYDKDF (reference sequence). Trimming left V 0 bases short and J 15 bases short, with 15 bases between. The CDR3 DNA is TGTGCCACCAGCAGAGATCGGCGGGGTGAGGGGTTCTTC. It encodes CATSRDRRGEGFF.

This clonotype was counted many times. The rearrangement links TRBV11-2 to TRBJ1-6; 9 bases line up with TRBD1. Germline trimming cut 2 bases from V and 0 bases from J; bases unmatched to any gene: 11. This CDR3 is built from 20 residues. The germline gives CDR1 SGHAT, CDR2 FQNNGV. The CDR3 loop is CASSLWPGQGGSSYNSPLHF. CDR3 sequence (DNA): TGTGCCAGCAGCTTATGGCCGGGACAGGGAGGAAGCTCCTATAATTCACCCCTCCACTTT.

This clonotype has ten or more counts. The chain joins TRBV6-2 or TRBV6-3 to TRBJ1-1; possible D gene TRBD1, 5 bases. Germline V gives CDR1 MNHEY, CDR2 SVGEGT. CDR3 length: 16 amino acids. The ends were cut back, 2 bases at V and 3 bases at J, with 16 bases in the middle. The CDR3 DNA follows: TGTGCCAGCAGTTACACCGCCGGGCCCAGGGACACTGAAGCTTTCTTT. Its translation: CASSYTAGPRDTEAFF.

This clonotype was seen repeatedly, ten times or more. The CDR3, as DNA: TGTGCCAGCAGCCCGAATTACGGGGGCTATGGCTACACCTTC. Protein: CASSPNYGGYGYTF. The chain uses TRBV11-2 and TRBJ1-2, with D perhaps matching TRBD1 (5 bases). V was cut by 5 bases and J by 4 bases, with 14 bases left in between. Germline V gives CDR1 SGHAT, CDR2 FQNNGV. This CDR3 region has 14 residues.

At least ten counts were recorded for this clonotype. The V gene is TRBV10-3, the J gene TRBJ2-3; 7 bases align to TRBD1. With 5 bases clipped from V and 0 bases from J, the junction kept 5 bases outside the gene matches. Germline V gene data show CDR1 as ENHRY and CDR2 as SYGVKD. The CDR3 sequence is 15 residues long. CDR3 nucleotides: TGTGCCATCAGTACAGGGGATCCTAGCACAGATACGCAGTATTTT. Encoded protein: CAISTGDPSTDTQYF.

In its sample, this clonotype was seen many times. This chain joins TRBV7-6 and TRBJ2-5; weak D call: TRBD1 (5 bases). V lost 2 bases to trimming and J lost 9 bases, with 28 bases between them. Germline V gene lookup returns CDR1 SGHVS and CDR2 FNYEAQ. CDR3 length: 18 residues. Written as DNA, the CDR3 is TGTGCCAGCAGCTTAATGGGCCCTACGGCAGGGTTCACGGTGTCCCAGTACTTC. It specifies CASSLMGPTAGFTVSQYF. Full variable domain (rest looked up from reference TRBV7-6 and TRBJ2-5): GAGVSQSPRYKVTKRGQDVALRCDPISGHVSLYWYRQALGQGPEFLTYFNYEAQQDKSGLPNDRFSAERPEGSISTLTIQRTEQRDSAMYRCASSLMGPTAGFTVSQYFGPGTRLLVL.

This clonotype was seen ten or more times. The chain employs TRBV29-1 and TRBJ2-1, with D possibly being TRBD1 (6 bases). This CDR3 spans 14 amino acids. V lost 7 bases and J 8 bases, leaving 21 bases between the germline ends. Germline assignment: CDR1 SQVTM and CDR2 ANQGSEA. The CDR3 loop reads CSALEEGVSHEQFF. Written as DNA, the CDR3 is TGCAGCGCATTAGAAGAGGGGGTCTCCCATGAGCAGTTCTTC.

This clonotype was observed at least ten times. The rearrangement uses TRBV6-5 and TRBJ1-3; D possibly corresponds to TRBD1 (6 bases). Trimming left V 5 bases short and J 0 bases short, with 20 bases between. There are 18 residues in the CDR3. Germline CDR1 and CDR2: MNHEY and SVGAGI. The CDR3 DNA follows: TGTGCCAGCAGTCGGGGGCTGCAGGGGCCCCGCTCTGGAAACACCATATATTTT. Translating it yields CASSRGLQGPRSGNTIYF.

This clonotype showed up many times. The CDR3 reads CSARLPSPGQPSNYGYTF. The DNA of the CDR3 is TGCAGTGCTAGACTCCCCTCCCCAGGGCAGCCGTCTAACTATGGCTACACCTTC. The chain uses TRBV20-1 and TRBJ1-2, with D possibly TRBD1 on 5 matching bases. The length of the CDR3 is 18 residues. V was trimmed by 2 bases and J by 0 bases, leaving 22 bases between them. Germline assignment: CDR1 DFQATT and CDR2 SNEGSKA (reference sequence).

This clonotype was observed at least ten times. The chain uses TRBV6-2 or TRBV6-3 and TRBJ2-3; TRBD2 is a possible D gene (7 bases). Germline assignment: CDR1 MNHEY and CDR2 SVGEGT. The CDR3 runs 15 residues. V was trimmed by 10 bases and J by 5 bases, leaving 22 bases between them. Here the CDR3 reads CATGGQSGDGDTQYF. The CDR3 DNA reads as TGTGCCACCGGGGGACAAAGCGGGGATGGAGATACGCAGTATTTT.

This clonotype was seen ten or more times. This chain links TRBV20-1 with TRBJ1-5; 7 bases map to TRBD1. CDR3 length: 19 residues. In germline, CDR1 is DFQATT, CDR2 SNEGSKA (reference sequence). After removal of 4 bases from V and 3 bases from J, the junction contained 21 bases not matched to a gene. The CDR3 loop is CSAKPGTGTAAIFNQPQHF. In DNA form, the CDR3 reads TGCAGTGCTAAACCAGGGACCGGGACAGCCGCGATCTTCAATCAGCCCCAGCATTTT.

The chain joins TRBV7-6 to TRBJ2-2; either TRBD1 or TRBD2 may fit D (5 bases each). CDR1 is SGHVS and CDR2 is FNYEAQ in the germline V gene. V lost 6 bases and J lost 2, with 10 bases in between. The CDR3 spans 14 residues. This chain's CDR3 is CASSRDQNTGELFF. CDR3 nucleotides: TGTGCCAGCAGTCGGGACCAAAACACCGGGGAGCTGTTTTTT.